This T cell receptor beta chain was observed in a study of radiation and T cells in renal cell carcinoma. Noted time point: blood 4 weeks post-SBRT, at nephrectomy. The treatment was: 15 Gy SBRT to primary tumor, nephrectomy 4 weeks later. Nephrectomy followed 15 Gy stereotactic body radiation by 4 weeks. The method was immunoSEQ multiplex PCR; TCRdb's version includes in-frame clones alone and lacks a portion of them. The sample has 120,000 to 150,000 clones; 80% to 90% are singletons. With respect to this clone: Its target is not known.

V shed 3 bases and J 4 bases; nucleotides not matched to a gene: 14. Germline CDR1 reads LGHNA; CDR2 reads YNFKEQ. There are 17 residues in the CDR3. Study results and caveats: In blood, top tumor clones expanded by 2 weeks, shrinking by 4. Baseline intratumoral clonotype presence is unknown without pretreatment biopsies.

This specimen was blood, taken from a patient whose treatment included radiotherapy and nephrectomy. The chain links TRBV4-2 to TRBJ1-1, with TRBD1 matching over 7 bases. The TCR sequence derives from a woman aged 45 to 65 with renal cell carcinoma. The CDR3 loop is CASSHAGTGEGVTEAFF. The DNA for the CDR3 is TGTGCCAGCAGCCATGCCGGTACAGGGGAAGGCGTCACTGAAGCTTTCTTT.